This TCR beta chain comes out of a study of post-analysis software for immune sequencing data. TCR beta libraries were prepared from cDNA with unique molecular identifiers. A population of roughly 0.9 to 11 million T cells gave rise to 450,000 to 500,000 cDNA molecules. One entry per CDR3 protein results from TCRdb running MiXCR on the PCR reads. Among about 460,000 distinct CDR3 sequences, roughly 45% were seen once, and the ten largest hold about an eighth. Trimming took 0 bases from V and 6 from J; bases not matched to a gene: 9. The CDR3 contains 15 residues. CDR1 and CDR2 from the germline V gene are DFQATT and SNEGSKA (reference sequence). Study-level results: Clustering by F measure revealed strong co-clustering among samples prepared together in one batch. For normalized Chao1 diversity, multiple sclerosis patients scored significantly lower than controls did. About 5 TRBV segments were significantly more frequent in patients than in controls. TRBV5-6, TRBV5-1 and TRBV20-1 were among these segments.

This clonotype was found once. Its antigen is undetermined. The sample was blood. The gene calls are TRBV20-1 and TRBJ2-7; 9 positions match TRBD2. The receptor was derived from a girl aged 10 to 17 with multiple sclerosis. This chain's CDR3 is CSARDPGGGASEQYF. The DNA of the CDR3 is TGCAGTGCTAGAGATCCCGGCGGGGGGGCGTCCGAGCAGTACTTC.